Listed below are T cell receptor beta chains from one sample, sequenced in a study of OX40 agonist ivuxolimab in advanced cancers. The assay was immunoSEQ multiplex PCR, and TCRdb's table has in-frame clones only and misses some. This table holds 90,000 to 95,000 clones, over 75% found once. This material consisted of CD4+ or CD8+ T cells sorted from blood, taken in a trial of the OX40 agonist ivuxolimab. All receptors come from an adult with an advanced solid tumor such as melanoma, head and neck, liver or kidney cancer. Both conserved end residues are part of each CDR3. Fields, in order: CDR3 protein, CDR3 DNA, J gene, D gene, V gene, clone size. A D gene is named only where the DNA matches it firmly. For some rows the clone size is stated as once, few or many, or as a class when expanded; others skip it.

CSVALQGPPYEQYF | TGCAGCGTTGCCCTACAGGGCCCACCCTACGAGCAGTACTTC | TRBJ2-7 | NA | TRBV29-1 | NA
CASSLMGEGTDTQYF | TGTGCCAGCAGCTTGATGGGGGAGGGCACAGATACGCAGTATTTT | TRBJ2-3 | NA | TRBV5-6 | NA
CASRLQGNGLRSYNEQFF | TGTGCCAGTAGGCTTCAGGGCAACGGGCTTAGGTCCTACAATGAGCAGTTCTTC | TRBJ2-1 | NA | TRBV19 | NA
CASSLMNRPSVVHF | TGTGCCAGCAGCTTAATGAATCGTCCATCCGTGGTCCACTTT | TRBJ1-6 | NA | TRBV7-2 | NA
CASSSVRRYGYTF | TGTGCCAGCAGTTCGGTCCGAAGGTATGGCTACACCTTC | TRBJ1-2 | NA | TRBV28 | NA
CASSEVGGQGTDTQYF | TGTGCCAGCAGTGAAGTGGGCGGACAGGGCACAGATACGCAGTATTTT | TRBJ2-3 | TRBD1 | TRBV2 | NA
CASNRGLNQPQHF | TGTGCCAGCAACAGGGGGCTGAATCAGCCCCAGCATTTT | TRBJ1-5 | TRBD1 | TRBV2 | few
CAWSVTPASSYNEQFF | TGTGCCTGGAGTGTAACCCCGGCTAGCTCCTACAATGAGCAGTTCTTC | TRBJ2-1 | NA | TRBV30 | few
CASSPRGNSYNEQFF | TGTGCCAGCAGCCCCCGGGGCAACTCCTACAATGAGCAGTTCTTC | TRBJ2-1 | NA | TRBV7-9 | NA
CASSLGTGPNEKLFF | TGTGCCAGCAGCTTAGGTACAGGGCCTAATGAAAAACTGTTTTTT | TRBJ1-4 | NA | TRBV7-2 | NA
CAWSVNVGASGNTIYF | TGTGCCTGGAGTGTAAATGTGGGGGCCTCTGGAAACACCATATATTTT | TRBJ1-3 | NA | TRBV30 | NA
CASSLEQAISTEAFF | TGTGCCAGCAGCTTAGAACAGGCTATATCCACTGAAGCTTTCTTT | TRBJ1-1 | NA | TRBV7-2 | NA
CASSYGPTGANVLTF | TGTGCCAGCAGTTACGGGCCGACTGGGGCCAACGTCCTGACTTTC | TRBJ2-6 | NA | TRBV28 | few
CASHRAQAPYNEQFF | TGTGCCAGTCATAGGGCCCAGGCCCCCTACAATGAGCAGTTCTTC | TRBJ2-1 | NA | TRBV28 | NA
CASSVPTGTVHGYTF | TGTGCCAGCAGCGTACCGACAGGAACCGTACATGGCTACACCTTC | TRBJ1-2 | NA | TRBV9 | NA
CASSFEGSYTF | TGTGCCAGCAGCTTTGAGGGGAGCTACACCTTC | TRBJ1-2 | NA | TRBV11-3 | NA
CASRGYNEQFF | TGTGCCAGCAGGGGGTACAATGAGCAGTTCTTC | TRBJ2-1 | NA | TRBV2 | NA
CASSIDLPSGITDTQYF | TGTGCCAGTAGTATAGATCTGCCTAGCGGTATCACAGATACGCAGTATTTT | TRBJ2-3 | TRBD2 | TRBV19 | NA
CASSLGSQTAQETQYF | TGCGCCAGCAGCTTGGGATCTCAAACCGCTCAAGAGACCCAGTACTTC | TRBJ2-5 | NA | TRBV5-1 | NA
CSVGSGAQETQYF | TGCAGCGTTGGTAGTGGGGCCCAAGAGACCCAGTACTTC | TRBJ2-5 | NA | TRBV29-1 | NA
CASSLAGQGSYKNTEAFF | TGTGCCAGCAGCTTAGCCGGACAGGGATCCTATAAGAACACTGAAGCTTTCTTT | TRBJ1-1 | TRBD1 | TRBV7-2 | NA